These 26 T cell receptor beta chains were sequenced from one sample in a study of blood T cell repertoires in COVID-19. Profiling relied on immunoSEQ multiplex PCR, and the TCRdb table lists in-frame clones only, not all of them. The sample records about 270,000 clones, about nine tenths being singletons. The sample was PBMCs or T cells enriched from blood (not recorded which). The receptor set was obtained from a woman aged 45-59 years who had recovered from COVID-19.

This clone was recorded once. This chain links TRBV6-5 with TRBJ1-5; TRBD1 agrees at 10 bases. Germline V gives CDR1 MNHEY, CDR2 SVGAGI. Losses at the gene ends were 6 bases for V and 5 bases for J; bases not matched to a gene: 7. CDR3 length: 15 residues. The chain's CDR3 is CASSRGQGGYQPQHF. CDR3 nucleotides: TGTGCCAGCAGCCGAGGACAGGGGGGATATCAGCCCCAGCATTTT.

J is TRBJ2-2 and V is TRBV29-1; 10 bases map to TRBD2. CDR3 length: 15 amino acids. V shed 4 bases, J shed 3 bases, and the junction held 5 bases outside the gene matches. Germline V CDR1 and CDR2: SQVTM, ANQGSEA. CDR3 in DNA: TGCAGCGTTGCTAGCGGGAGCAGGGACACCGGGGAGCTGTTTTTT. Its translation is CSVASGSRDTGELFF.

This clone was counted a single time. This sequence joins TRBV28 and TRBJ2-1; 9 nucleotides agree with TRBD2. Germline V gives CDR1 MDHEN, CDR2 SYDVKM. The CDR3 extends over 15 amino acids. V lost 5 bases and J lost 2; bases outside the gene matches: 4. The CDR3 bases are TGTGCCAGCAGTACGCGGGAGGGCCCCTACAATGAGCAGTTCTTC. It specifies CASSTREGPYNEQFF.

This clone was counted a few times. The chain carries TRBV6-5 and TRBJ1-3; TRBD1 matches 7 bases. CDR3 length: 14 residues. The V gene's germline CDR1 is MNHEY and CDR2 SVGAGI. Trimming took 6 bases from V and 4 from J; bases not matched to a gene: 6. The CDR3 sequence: CASSPGGLGNTIYF. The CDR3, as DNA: TGTGCCAGCAGCCCAGGGGGATTGGGAAACACCATATATTTT.

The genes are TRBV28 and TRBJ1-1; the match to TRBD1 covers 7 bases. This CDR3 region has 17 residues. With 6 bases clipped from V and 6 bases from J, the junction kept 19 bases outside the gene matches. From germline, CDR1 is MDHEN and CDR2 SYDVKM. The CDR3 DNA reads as TGTGCCAGCAGACGACTTGGACAGGTGGGGCTAACCCCTGAAGCTTTCTTT. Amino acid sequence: CASRRLGQVGLTPEAFF.

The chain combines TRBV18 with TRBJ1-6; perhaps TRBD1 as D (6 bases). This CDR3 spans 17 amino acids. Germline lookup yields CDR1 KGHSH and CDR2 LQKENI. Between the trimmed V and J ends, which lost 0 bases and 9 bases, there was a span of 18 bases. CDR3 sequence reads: CASSPPGAVATVSPLHF. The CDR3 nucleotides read TGTGCCAGCTCACCACCGGGGGCGGTAGCTACGGTTTCACCCCTCCACTTT.

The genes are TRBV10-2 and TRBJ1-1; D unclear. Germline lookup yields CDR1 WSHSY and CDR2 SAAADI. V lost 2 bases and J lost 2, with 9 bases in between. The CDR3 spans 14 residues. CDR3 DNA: TGCGCCAGCAGTGAGACGTACAGCAACACTGAAGCTTTCTTT. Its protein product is CASSETYSNTEAFF.

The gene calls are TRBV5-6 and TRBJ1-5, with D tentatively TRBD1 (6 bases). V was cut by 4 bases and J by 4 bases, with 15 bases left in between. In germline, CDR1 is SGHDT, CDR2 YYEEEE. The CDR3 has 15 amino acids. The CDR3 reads CASSPVGGVNQPQHF. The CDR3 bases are TGTGCCAGCAGCCCCGTAGGGGGGGTAAATCAGCCCCAGCATTTT.

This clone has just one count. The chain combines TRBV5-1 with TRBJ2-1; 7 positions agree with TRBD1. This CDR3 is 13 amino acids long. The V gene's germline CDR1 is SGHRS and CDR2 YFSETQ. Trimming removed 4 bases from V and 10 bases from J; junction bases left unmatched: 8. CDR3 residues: CASSVPTGSEQFF. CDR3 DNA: TGCGCCAGCAGCGTACCGACAGGGTCGGAGCAGTTCTTC.

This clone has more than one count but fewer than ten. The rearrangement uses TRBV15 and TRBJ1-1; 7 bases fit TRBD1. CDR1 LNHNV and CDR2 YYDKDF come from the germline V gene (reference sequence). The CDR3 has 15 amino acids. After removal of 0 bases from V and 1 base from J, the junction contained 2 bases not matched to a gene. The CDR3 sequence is CATSRDPGGNTEAFF. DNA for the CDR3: TGTGCCACCAGCAGAGATCCAGGGGGGAACACTGAAGCTTTCTTT.

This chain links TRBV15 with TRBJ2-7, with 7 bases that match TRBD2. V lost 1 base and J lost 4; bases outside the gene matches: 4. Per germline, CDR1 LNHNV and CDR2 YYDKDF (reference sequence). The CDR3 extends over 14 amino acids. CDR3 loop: CATSRARGGYEQYF. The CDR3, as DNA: TGTGCCACCAGCAGAGCTCGCGGGGGTTACGAGCAGTACTTC.

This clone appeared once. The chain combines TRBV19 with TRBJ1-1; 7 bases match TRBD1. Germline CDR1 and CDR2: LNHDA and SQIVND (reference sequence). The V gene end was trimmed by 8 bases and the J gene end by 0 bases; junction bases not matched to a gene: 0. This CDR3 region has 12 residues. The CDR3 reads CASGTVNTEAFF. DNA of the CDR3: TGTGCCAGTGGGACAGTGAACACTGAAGCTTTCTTT.

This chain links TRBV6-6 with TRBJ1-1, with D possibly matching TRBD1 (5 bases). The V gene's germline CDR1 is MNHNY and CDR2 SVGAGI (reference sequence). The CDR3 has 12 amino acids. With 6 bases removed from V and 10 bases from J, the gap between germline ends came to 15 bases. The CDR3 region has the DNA TGTGCCAGCAGCCCGACTCGGGGGGGAGCTTTCTTT. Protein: CASSPTRGGAFF.

CDR3 in amino acids: CASSLGFFAGNTEAFF. In nucleotides, the CDR3 is TGTGCCAGCAGCTTGGGTTTTTTTGCGGGGAACACTGAAGCTTTCTTT. J is TRBJ1-1 and V is TRBV7-2, with D unclear. The CDR3 is 16 residues long. Germline CDR1 and CDR2: SGHTA and FQGNSA. V lost 3 bases, J lost 1 base, and 15 bases lay in between.

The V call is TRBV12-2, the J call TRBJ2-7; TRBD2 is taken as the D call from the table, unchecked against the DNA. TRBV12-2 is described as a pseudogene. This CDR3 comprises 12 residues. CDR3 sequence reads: CASYPEPYEQYF. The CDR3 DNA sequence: TGTGCAAGCTATCCCGAGCCCTACGAGCAGTACTTC.

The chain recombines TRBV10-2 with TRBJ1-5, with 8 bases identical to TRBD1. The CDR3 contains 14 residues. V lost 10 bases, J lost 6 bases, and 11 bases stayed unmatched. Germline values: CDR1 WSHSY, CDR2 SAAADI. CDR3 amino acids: CATRGSGGGQPQHF. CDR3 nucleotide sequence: TGCGCCACGAGGGGATCAGGGGGCGGTCAGCCCCAGCATTTT.

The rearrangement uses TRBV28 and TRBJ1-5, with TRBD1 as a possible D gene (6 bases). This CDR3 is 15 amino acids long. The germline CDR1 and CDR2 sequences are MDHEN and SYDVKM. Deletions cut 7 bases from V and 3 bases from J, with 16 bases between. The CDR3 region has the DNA TGTGCCAGCACCCCGCCGGGACAACACAATCAGCCCCAGCATTTT. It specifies CASTPPGQHNQPQHF.

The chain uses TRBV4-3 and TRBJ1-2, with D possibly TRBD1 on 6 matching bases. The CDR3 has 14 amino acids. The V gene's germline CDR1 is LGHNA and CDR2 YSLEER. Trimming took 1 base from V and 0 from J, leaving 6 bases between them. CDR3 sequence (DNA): TGCGCCAGCAGCCAAGGACAGGCTAACTATGGCTACACCTTC. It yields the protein CASSQGQANYGYTF.

CDR3 DNA: TGTGCCAGCAGCCCTACGAATCAGCCCCAGCATTTT. Translating it yields CASSPTNQPQHF. This sequence joins TRBV7-8 and TRBJ1-5, with D uncertain. The CDR3 length is 12 residues. The germline V gene encodes CDR1 SGHVS and CDR2 FQNEAQ. Trimming removed 5 bases at V and 4 bases at J, with 6 bases between.

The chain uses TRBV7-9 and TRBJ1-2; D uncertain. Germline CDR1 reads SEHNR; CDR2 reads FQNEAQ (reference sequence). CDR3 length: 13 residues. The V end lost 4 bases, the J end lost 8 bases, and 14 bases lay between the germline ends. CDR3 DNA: TGTGCCAGCAGCTCAATGGGAGTCAGGGGCTACACCTTC. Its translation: CASSSMGVRGYTF.

Written as DNA, the CDR3 is TGTGCCAGCAGGAGACTAGCGGGAGAATTTGATACGCAGTATTTT. It codes for CASRRLAGEFDTQYF. This chain uses TRBV21-1 with TRBJ2-3; TRBD2, the table's D call, lacks a check against the DNA. TRBV21-1 is designated a pseudogene. The CDR3 is 15 residues long.

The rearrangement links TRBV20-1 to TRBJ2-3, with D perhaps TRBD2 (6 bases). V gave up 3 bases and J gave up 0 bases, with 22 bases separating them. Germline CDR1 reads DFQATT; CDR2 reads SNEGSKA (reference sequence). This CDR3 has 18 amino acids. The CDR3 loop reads CSASSAPGLGLSTDTQYF. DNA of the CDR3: TGCAGTGCTAGTTCTGCCCCAGGGTTGGGACTCAGCACAGATACGCAGTATTTT.

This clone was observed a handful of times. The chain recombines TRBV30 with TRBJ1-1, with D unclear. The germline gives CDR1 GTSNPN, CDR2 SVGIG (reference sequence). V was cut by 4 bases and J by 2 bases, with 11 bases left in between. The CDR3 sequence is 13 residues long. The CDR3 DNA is TGTGCCTGGATTGAACAGCCCAACACTGAAGCTTTCTTT. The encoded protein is CAWIEQPNTEAFF.

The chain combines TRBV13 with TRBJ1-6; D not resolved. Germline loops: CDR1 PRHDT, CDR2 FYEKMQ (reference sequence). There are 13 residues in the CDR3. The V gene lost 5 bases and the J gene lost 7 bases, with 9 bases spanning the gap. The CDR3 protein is CASSPGINSPLHF. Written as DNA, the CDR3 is TGTGCCAGCAGCCCGGGGATCAATTCACCCCTCCACTTT.

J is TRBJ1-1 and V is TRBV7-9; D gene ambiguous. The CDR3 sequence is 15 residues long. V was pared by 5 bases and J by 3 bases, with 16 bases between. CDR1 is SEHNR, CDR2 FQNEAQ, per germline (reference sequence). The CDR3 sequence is CASSPPEGTDTEAFF. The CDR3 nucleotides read TGTGCCAGCAGCCCGCCGGAGGGTACGGACACTGAAGCTTTCTTT.

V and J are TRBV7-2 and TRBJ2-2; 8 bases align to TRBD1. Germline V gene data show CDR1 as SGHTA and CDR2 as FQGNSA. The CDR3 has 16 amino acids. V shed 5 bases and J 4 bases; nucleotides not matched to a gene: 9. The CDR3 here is CASSPPTGVLTGELFF. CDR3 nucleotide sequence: TGTGCCAGCAGCCCACCGACAGGGGTGCTCACCGGGGAGCTGTTTTTT. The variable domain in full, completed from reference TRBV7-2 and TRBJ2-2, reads GAGVSQSPSNKVTEKGKDVELRCDPISGHTALYWYRQSLGQGLEFLIYFQGNSAPDKSGLPSDRFSAERTGGSVSTLTIQRTQQEDSAVYLCASSPPTGVLTGELFFGEGSRLTVL.